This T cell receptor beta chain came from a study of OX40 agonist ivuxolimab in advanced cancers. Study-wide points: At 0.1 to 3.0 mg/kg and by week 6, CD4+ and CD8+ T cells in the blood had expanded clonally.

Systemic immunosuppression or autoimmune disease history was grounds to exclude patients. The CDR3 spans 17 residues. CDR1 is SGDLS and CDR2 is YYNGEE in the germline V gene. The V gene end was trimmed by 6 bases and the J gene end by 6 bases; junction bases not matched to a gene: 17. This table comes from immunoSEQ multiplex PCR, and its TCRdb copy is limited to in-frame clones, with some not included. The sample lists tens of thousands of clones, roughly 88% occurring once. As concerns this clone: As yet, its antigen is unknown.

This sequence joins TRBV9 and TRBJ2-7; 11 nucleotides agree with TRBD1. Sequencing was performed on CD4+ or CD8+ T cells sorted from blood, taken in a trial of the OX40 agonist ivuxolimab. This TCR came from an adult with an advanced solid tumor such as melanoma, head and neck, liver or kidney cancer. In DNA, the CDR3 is TGTGCCAGCACCCCAGGGGGACAGGGGGAAAGTCCTTGCGAGCAGTACGTC. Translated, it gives CASTPGGQGESPCEQYV.